The 6 T cell receptor beta chains below were found in one sample sequenced in a study of shared clonotypes between healthy human individuals. Using immunoSEQ multiplex PCR, the repertoire was profiled, and TCRdb retains in-frame clones only, with some absent. The sample has about 480,000 clones, approximately 85% seen once; the top ten hold 13%. The sequenced sample was PBMCs. Every receptor here comes from a woman aged 40 to 50 in good health. Some clones in this sample may be carry-over from other donors' samples.

The rearrangement joins TRBV7-3 to TRBJ1-1; D unresolved. The germline V and J ends were trimmed by 5 bases and 5 bases, with 9 bases remaining between them. The germline gives CDR1 SGHTA, CDR2 FQGTGA. The CDR3 has 12 amino acids. Written as DNA, the CDR3 is TGTGCCAGCAGCCAAGGTGGGACTGAAGCTTTCTTT. Translating it yields CASSQGGTEAFF. Filled out from reference TRBV7-3 and TRBJ1-1, the complete variable domain reads GAGVSQTPSNKVTEKGKYVELRCDPISGHTALYWYRQSLGQGPEFLIYFQGTGAADDSGLPNDRFFAVRPEGSVSTLKIQRTERGDSAVYLCASSQGGTEAFFGQGTRLTVV.

The chain has TRBV5-6 and TRBJ1-4; no clear D. The CDR3 totals 16 residues. Germline V gene sequence: CDR1 SGHDT, CDR2 YYEEEE. The V and J ends lost 0 bases and 5 bases respectively, with 14 bases between them. Written as DNA, the CDR3 is TGTGCCAGCAGCTTGGCCCCCGCGAAGATGAATGAAAAACTGTTTTTT. It translates to CASSLAPAKMNEKLFF.

This clone was seen only once. The chain uses TRBV27 and TRBJ2-1, with 9 bases aligning to TRBD1. The CDR3 totals 21 residues. Germline V lookup: CDR1 MNHEY, CDR2 SMNVEV (reference sequence). After removal of 2 bases from V and 5 bases from J, the junction contained 22 bases not matched to a gene. The CDR3 nucleotides read TGTGCCAGCAGTTTAGCCCGACTTCGGACAGGGGATCTCCACCTACACAATGAGCAGTTCTTC. Translation: CASSLARLRTGDLHLHNEQFF.

J is TRBJ2-1 and V is TRBV5-4, with 7 nucleotides matching TRBD2. Germline loops: CDR1 SGHNT, CDR2 YYREEE (reference sequence). The CDR3 length is 14 residues. J was trimmed by 6 bases and V by 1 base; bases with no gene match: 4. The CDR3 region has the DNA TGTGCCAGCAGCTTGCGGGAGGTCACCAATGAGCAGTTCTTC. Translating it yields CASSLREVTNEQFF.

The chain recombines TRBV6-6 with TRBJ2-3; tentatively, D is TRBD1 (6 bases). V was pared by 8 bases and J by 2 bases, with 14 bases between. Per the germline V gene, CDR1 is MNHNY and CDR2 is SVGAGI (reference sequence). The CDR3 contains 14 residues. The CDR3 region is CASLRDIATDTQYF. Here the CDR3 DNA reads TGTGCCAGCCTGAGGGACATCGCCACAGATACGCAGTATTTT.

This rearrangement joins TRBV7-8 to TRBJ2-1; 13 bases are a match to TRBD2. This CDR3 has 17 residues. Germline V lookup: CDR1 SGHVS, CDR2 FQNEAQ. The junction had 11 bases not matched to a gene; V was cut back by 5 bases and J by 7 bases. As DNA, the CDR3 is TGTGCCAGCAGCCAGGCCCGGACTAGCGGGAGTTTGAATGAGCAGTTCTTC. As protein: CASSQARTSGSLNEQFF.